The clone carrying this TCR beta chain was recorded at least ten times. Its ends do not fully match the called genes, so a read error is possible. This sample was included in a study of T cells in Graves' hyperthyroidism and ophthalmopathy. This CDR3 is 14 amino acids long. Per the germline V gene, CDR1 is SSHAT and CDR2 is FNYEAQ (reference sequence). RNA transcripts yielded amplified TCR beta CDR3 regions. The TCR CDR3 was amplified in a first-round RT-PCR using the HTBI primer set. TCRdb re-called the multiplex PCR reads with MiXCR, one entry per CDR3 protein. Among 660,000 or so distinct CDR3 sequences listed, around 20% were seen once. Orbital computed tomography, thyroid ultrasound, serum thyroxine and TRAb, and clinical symptoms together informed the diagnoses.

The J gene is TRBJ2-5, the V gene TRBV7-7; D assignment may be TRBD1 or TRBD2 (5 bases each). The sample comprised blood. The origin of this receptor is a man aged 25 to 40 with Graves' ophthalmopathy. The CDR3 loop reads CASSLAGTQETQYF. CDR3 bases: TGTGCTAGCAGCTTAGCCGGGACCCAAGAGACCCAGTACTTC.